Following are 6 T cell receptor beta chains from one sample sequenced in a study of blood T cell repertoires in COVID-19. Repertoires were generated with immunoSEQ multiplex PCR, while TCRdb's copy carries only in-frame clones and drops some. The sample has about 150,000 clones, around 81% seen once. Specimen: peripheral blood. The receptors were sampled from a woman between 50 and 59 years old with acute or convalescent COVID-19.

V gene TRBV10-3 combines with J gene TRBJ2-2; 8 bases fit TRBD1. V trimming: 7 bases; J trimming: 5 bases; junction bases outside the gene matches: 0. Germline V gives CDR1 ENHRY, CDR2 SYGVKD. The length of the CDR3 is 12 residues. CDR3: CAINRGTGELFF. In DNA, the CDR3 is TGTGCCATCAACAGGGGGACCGGGGAGCTGTTTTTT.

The chain combines TRBV7-9 with TRBJ1-6; D is unclear. Looked up from germline, CDR1 is SEHNR and CDR2 is FQNEAQ (reference sequence). V shed 3 bases and J shed 14 bases, with 8 bases lying between them. The CDR3 is 11 residues long. The CDR3 DNA follows: TGTGCCAGCAGCTTCGAGGGAGCCCTCCACTTT. Its protein product is CASSFEGALHF.

The chain uses TRBV19 and TRBJ2-5; D is unclear. The CDR3 totals 11 residues. Looked up from germline, CDR1 is LNHDA and CDR2 is SQIVND (reference sequence). V was clipped by 0 bases and J by 7 bases, with 3 bases between them. The CDR3 protein is CASSIDGTQYF. CDR3 nucleotide sequence: TGTGCCAGTAGTATAGACGGGACCCAGTACTTC.

V and J are TRBV2 and TRBJ1-1, with no clear D. V lost 5 bases and J 4 bases, leaving 5 bases between the germline ends. The CDR3 is 11 residues long. Germline V gene lookup returns CDR1 SNHLY and CDR2 FYNNEI. The CDR3 nucleotides are TGTGCCAGCAGTATATTCACTGAAGCTTTCTTT. Encoded protein: CASSIFTEAFF.

This clone was recorded only once. The rearrangement uses TRBV28 and TRBJ2-5; D is perhaps TRBD2 (6 bases). V was pared by 5 bases and J by 0 bases, with 10 bases between. CDR3 length equals 14 residues. CDR1 MDHEN and CDR2 SYDVKM come from the germline V gene. This CDR3 is CASSPRDYQETQYF. The CDR3 nucleotides are TGTGCCAGCAGTCCGCGGGACTACCAAGAGACCCAGTACTTC.

The table lists this clone with a few counts. V usage is TRBV9 and J usage is TRBJ1-6; D is unresolved. Germline assignment: CDR1 SGDLS and CDR2 YYNGEE. V shed 3 bases and J shed 9 bases, with 7 bases lying between them. The CDR3 runs 12 residues. DNA for the CDR3: TGTGCCAGCAGCGGGGAGGGTTCACCCCTCCACTTT. Its translation is CASSGEGSPLHF. Based on the CDR3 plus reference TRBV9 and TRBJ1-6, the full variable domain is DSGVTQTPKHLITATGQRVTLRCSPRSGDLSVYWYQQSLDQGLQFLIQYYNGEERAKGNILERFSAQQFPDLHSELNLSSLELGDSALYFCASSGEGSPLHFGNGTRLTVT.